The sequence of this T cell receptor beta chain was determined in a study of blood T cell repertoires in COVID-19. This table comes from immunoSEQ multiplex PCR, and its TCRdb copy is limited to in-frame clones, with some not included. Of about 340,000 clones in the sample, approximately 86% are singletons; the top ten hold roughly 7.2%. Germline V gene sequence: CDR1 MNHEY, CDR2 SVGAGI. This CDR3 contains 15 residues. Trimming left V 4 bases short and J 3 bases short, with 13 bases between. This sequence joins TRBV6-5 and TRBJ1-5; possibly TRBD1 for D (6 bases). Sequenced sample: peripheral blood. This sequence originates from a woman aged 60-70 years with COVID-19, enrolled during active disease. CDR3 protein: CASSSHRDTNQPQHF. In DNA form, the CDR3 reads TGTGCCAGCAGTTCTCATAGGGACACCAATCAGCCCCAGCATTTT.